This T cell receptor beta chain came from a study of cytomegalovirus exposure and HLA in healthy donors. Broader study findings: Cytomegalovirus-associated status was assigned to about 170 TCR beta chains.

Primers: 60 Vbeta forward and 13 Jbeta reverse. The assay was immunoSEQ multiplex PCR, and TCRdb's table has in-frame clones only and misses some. The table lists 150,000 to 200,000 clones, around four fifths of them singletons. A remark on this clone: The antigen remains undetermined.

CDR3 length equals 17 residues. Germline CDR1 is LNHDA and CDR2 is SQIVND (reference sequence). V shed 8 bases and J 2 bases; nucleotides not matched to a gene: 16. At sampling all donors were nominally healthy, likely with unrecorded immune exposures. The sequence was collected from a male donor in good health and CMV-seropositive. Sequenced material: PBMCs. The chain recombines TRBV19 with TRBJ2-3; 7 bases match TRBD1. CDR3 residues: CASANPRQGASTDTQYF. The CDR3 DNA reads as TGTGCCAGTGCCAACCCACGACAGGGCGCGTCCACAGATACGCAGTATTTT.